The rows below give T cell receptor beta chains drawn from one sample of a study of patients and donors after allogeneic stem cell transplantation. TCRdb re-called the RT-PCR reads with MiXCR, one entry per CDR3 protein. The repertoire includes a few hundred thousand distinct CDR3 sequences, roughly two fifths of them detected once, and roughly 12% sits in the top ten. Material for sequencing was blood, either unsorted or a sorted T cell fraction (not recorded which). These TCRs come from a human donor who was either an allogeneic HSCT recipient or a stem cell or donor lymphocyte infusion donor (not recorded which). It is not recorded whose cells these are; they may come from a transplant donor. The CDR3 runs from the conserved cysteine through the conserved F or W. Fields, in order: V gene, J gene, CDR3 protein.

v_gene: TRBV12-3/TRBV12-4; j_gene: TRBJ1-1; CDR3aa: CASSPPGTWNTEAFF
v_gene: TRBV7-6; j_gene: TRBJ1-1; CDR3aa: CASSLKGHTEAFF
v_gene: TRBV4-2; j_gene: TRBJ1-5; CDR3aa: CASSQEMVGNQPQHF
v_gene: TRBV27; j_gene: TRBJ2-3; CDR3aa: CASSLWGTDTQYF
v_gene: TRBV5-5; j_gene: TRBJ1-1; CDR3aa: CASSLGVTGTFPNTEAFF
v_gene: TRBV28; j_gene: TRBJ1-2; CDR3aa: CASSLFTGNGYTF
v_gene: TRBV20-1; j_gene: TRBJ1-1; CDR3aa: CSAREHSMNTEAFF
v_gene: TRBV5-1; j_gene: TRBJ1-3; CDR3aa: CASSLDGQGQNTIYF
v_gene: TRBV20-1; j_gene: TRBJ2-3; CDR3aa: CSARPLAGGDPDTQYF
v_gene: TRBV7-9; j_gene: TRBJ1-5; CDR3aa: CASSPLGGPGGQPQHF
v_gene: TRBV6-6; j_gene: TRBJ1-2; CDR3aa: CASSSGTPYGYTF
v_gene: TRBV6-2/TRBV6-3; j_gene: TRBJ2-2; CDR3aa: CASTTAGGPDGELFF
v_gene: TRBV18; j_gene: TRBJ1-1; CDR3aa: CASSPLFTRGQGANEAFF
v_gene: TRBV11-1; j_gene: TRBJ1-2; CDR3aa: CASSLAGRVWGYTF
v_gene: TRBV2; j_gene: TRBJ2-1; CDR3aa: CASRGGQSYNEQFF
v_gene: TRBV7-9; j_gene: TRBJ1-1; CDR3aa: CASSLEDRGPNTEAFF
v_gene: TRBV12-3/TRBV12-4; j_gene: TRBJ2-2; CDR3aa: CASSFHSRANTGELFF
v_gene: TRBV25-1; j_gene: TRBJ1-2; CDR3aa: CASSDLLPMRGYTF
v_gene: TRBV12-3/TRBV12-4; j_gene: TRBJ1-3; CDR3aa: CASSWRDGSGNTIYF
v_gene: TRBV12-3/TRBV12-4; j_gene: TRBJ1-4; CDR3aa: CASSPGEAEKLFF
v_gene: TRBV9; j_gene: TRBJ2-6; CDR3aa: CASSVTGQTFSGANVLTF
v_gene: TRBV7-8; j_gene: TRBJ2-2; CDR3aa: CASTTPPTGGELFF
v_gene: TRBV15; j_gene: TRBJ1-1; CDR3aa: CATSREGQFEAFF
v_gene: TRBV10-2; j_gene: TRBJ2-2; CDR3aa: CASSPSGGRYTGELFF
v_gene: TRBV9; j_gene: TRBJ1-1; CDR3aa: CASSANRGLNTEAFF
v_gene: TRBV4-3; j_gene: TRBJ2-4; CDR3aa: CASSQDVYPDIQYF
v_gene: TRBV28; j_gene: TRBJ1-5; CDR3aa: CASSLAQGGNQPQHF
v_gene: TRBV10-3; j_gene: TRBJ2-4; CDR3aa: CAISETSLAKNIQYF
v_gene: TRBV2; j_gene: TRBJ2-7; CDR3aa: CASSVGTLVYEQYF
v_gene: TRBV6-1; j_gene: TRBJ1-5; CDR3aa: CAGLVRGYSNQPQHF
v_gene: TRBV7-9; j_gene: TRBJ1-2; CDR3aa: CASSAPNKGRSGDTF
v_gene: TRBV2; j_gene: TRBJ2-5; CDR3aa: CASSPVVGGPQYF